This paragraph reports one TCR beta chain. This entry belongs to a study of blood T cell repertoires in COVID-19. About the research overall: From the United States, Italy and Spain came samples of acute and convalescent COVID-19. In each case, the material was cDNA or gDNA derived from T cells, B-cell-depleted T cells, or PBMCs.

In the original processing: Amplified reference gene primers provided the basis for estimating nucleated cell counts. The data were produced by immunoSEQ multiplex PCR, yet TCRdb's version contains in-frame clones alone and is incomplete. V and J calls and clone size are as listed in that table; D and trimming were resolved from the DNA. Of around 350,000 clones listed, approximately 86% are singletons. This TCR was recovered from a human donor in a cohort sampled during active COVID-19. The source material was peripheral blood.

The CDR3: CASSLTSGSTYEQYF. CDR3 DNA sequence: TGTGCCAGCAGCCTAACTAGCGGGAGTACGTACGAGCAGTACTTC. The chain recombines TRBV11-2 with TRBJ2-7; 11 bases match TRBD2. Germline V CDR1 and CDR2: SGHAT, FQNNGV. V was pared by 5 bases and J by 4 bases, with 7 bases of the junction left unmatched. The CDR3 length is 15 residues.